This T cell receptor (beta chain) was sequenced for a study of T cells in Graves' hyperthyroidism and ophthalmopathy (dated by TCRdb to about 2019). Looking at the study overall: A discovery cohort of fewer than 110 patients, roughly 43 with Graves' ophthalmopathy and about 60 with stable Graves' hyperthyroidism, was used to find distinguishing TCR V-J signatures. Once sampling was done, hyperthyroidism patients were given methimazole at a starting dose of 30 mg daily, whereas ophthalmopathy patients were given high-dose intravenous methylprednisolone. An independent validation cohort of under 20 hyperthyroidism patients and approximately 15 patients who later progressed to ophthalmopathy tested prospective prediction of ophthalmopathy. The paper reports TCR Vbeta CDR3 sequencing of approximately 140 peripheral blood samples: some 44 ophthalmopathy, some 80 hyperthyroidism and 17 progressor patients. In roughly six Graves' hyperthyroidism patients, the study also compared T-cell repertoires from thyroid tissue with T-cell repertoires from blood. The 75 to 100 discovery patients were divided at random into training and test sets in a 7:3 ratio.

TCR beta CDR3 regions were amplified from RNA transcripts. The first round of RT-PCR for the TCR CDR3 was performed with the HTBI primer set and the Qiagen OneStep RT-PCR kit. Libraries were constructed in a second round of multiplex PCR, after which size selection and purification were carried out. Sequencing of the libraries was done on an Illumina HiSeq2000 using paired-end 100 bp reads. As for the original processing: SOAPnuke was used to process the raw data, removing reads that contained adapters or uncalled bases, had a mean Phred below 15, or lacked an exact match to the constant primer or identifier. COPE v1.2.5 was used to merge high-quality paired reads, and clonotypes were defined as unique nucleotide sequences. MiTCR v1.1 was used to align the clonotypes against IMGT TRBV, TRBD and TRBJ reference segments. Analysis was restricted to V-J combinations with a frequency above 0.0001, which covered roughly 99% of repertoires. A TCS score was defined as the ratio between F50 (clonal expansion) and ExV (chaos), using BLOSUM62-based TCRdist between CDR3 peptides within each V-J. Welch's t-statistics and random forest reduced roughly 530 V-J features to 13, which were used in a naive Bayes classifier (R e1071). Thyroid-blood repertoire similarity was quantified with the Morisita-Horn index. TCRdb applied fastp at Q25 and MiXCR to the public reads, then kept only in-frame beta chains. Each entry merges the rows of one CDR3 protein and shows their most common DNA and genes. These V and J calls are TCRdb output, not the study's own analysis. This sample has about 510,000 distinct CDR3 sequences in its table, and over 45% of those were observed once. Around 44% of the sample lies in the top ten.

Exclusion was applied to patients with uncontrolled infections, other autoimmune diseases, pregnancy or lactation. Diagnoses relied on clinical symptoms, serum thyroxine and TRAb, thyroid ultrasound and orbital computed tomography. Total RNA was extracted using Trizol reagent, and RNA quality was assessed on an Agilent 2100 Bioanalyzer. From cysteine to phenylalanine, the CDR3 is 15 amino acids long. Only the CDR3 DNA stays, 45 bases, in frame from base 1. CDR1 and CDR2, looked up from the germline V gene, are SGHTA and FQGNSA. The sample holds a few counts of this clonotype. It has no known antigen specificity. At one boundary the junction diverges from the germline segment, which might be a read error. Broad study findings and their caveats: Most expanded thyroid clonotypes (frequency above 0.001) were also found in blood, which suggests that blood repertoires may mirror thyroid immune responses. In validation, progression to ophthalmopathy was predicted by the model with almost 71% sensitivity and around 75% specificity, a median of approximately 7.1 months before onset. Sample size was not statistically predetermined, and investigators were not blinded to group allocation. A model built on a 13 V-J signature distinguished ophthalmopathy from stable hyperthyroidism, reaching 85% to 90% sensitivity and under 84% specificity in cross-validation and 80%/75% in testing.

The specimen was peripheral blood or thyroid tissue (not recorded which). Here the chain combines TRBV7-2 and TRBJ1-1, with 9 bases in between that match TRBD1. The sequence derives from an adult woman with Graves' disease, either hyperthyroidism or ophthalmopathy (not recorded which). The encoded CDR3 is CASSLPGQGLTEASF. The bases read TGTGCCAGCAGCTTGCCGGGACAGGGCCTCACTGAAGCTTCCTTT.